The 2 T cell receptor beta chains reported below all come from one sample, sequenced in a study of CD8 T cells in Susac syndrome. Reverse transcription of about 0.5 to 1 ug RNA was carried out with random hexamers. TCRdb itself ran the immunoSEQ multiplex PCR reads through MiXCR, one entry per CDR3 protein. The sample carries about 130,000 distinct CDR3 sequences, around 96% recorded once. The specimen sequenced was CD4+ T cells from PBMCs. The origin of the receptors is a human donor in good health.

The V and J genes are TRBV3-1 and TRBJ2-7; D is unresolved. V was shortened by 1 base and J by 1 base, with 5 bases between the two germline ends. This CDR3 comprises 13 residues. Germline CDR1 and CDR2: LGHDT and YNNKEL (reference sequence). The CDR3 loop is CASSQVGSYEQYF. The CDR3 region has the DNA TGTGCCAGCAGCCAAGTCGGGTCCTACGAGCAGTACTTC.

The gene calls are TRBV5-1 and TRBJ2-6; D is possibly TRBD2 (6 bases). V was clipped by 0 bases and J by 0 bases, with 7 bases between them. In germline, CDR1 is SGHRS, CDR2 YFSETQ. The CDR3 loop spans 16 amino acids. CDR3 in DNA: TGCGCCAGCAGCTTGGGGCGGGGCTCTGGGGCCAACGTCCTGACTTTC. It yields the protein CASSLGRGSGANVLTF.